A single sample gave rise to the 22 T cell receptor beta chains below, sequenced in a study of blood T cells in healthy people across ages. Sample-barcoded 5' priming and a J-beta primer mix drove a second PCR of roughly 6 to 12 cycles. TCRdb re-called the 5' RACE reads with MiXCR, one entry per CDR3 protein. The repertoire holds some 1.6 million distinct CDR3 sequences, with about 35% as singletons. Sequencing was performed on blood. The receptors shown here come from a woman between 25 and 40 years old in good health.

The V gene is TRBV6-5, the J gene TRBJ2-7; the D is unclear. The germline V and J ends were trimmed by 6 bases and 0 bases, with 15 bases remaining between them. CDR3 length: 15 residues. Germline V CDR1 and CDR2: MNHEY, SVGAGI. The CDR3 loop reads CASRRDPGSSYEQYF. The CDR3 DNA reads TGTGCCAGCAGGCGCGACCCAGGAAGCTCCTACGAGCAGTACTTC.

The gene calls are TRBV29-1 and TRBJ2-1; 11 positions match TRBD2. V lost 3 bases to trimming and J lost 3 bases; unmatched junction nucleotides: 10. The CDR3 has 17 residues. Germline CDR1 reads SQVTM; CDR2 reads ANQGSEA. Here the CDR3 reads CSVDAGPGLADYNEQFF. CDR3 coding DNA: TGCAGCGTTGACGCTGGCCCGGGACTAGCGGACTACAATGAGCAGTTCTTC.

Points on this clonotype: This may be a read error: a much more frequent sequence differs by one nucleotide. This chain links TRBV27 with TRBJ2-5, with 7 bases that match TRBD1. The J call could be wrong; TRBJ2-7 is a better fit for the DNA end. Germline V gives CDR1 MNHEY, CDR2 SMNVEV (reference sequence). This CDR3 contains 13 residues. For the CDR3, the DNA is TGTGCCAGCAAACGGACAGGCGGCTACGAGCAGTACTTC. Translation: CASKRTGGYEQYF.

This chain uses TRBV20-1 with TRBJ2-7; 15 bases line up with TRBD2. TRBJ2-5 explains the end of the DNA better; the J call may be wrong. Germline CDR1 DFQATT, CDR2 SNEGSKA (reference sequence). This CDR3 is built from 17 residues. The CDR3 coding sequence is TGCAGTACAAACCCCCCCGGGACTAGCGGGGGGATAGAGACCCAGTACTTC. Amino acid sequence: CSTNPPGTSGGIETQYF.

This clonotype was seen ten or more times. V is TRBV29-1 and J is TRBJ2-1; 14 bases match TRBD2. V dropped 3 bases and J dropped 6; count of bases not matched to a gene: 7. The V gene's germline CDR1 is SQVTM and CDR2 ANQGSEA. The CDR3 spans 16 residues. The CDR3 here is CSVDAQGTSGSNEQFF. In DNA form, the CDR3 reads TGCAGCGTTGACGCCCAAGGGACTAGCGGGAGCAATGAGCAGTTCTTC.

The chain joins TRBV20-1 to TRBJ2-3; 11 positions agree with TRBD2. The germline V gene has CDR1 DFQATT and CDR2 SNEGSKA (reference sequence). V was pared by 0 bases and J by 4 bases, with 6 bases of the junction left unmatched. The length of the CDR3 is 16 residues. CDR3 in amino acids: CSARDQLAGVADTQYF. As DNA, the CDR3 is TGCAGTGCTAGAGATCAACTAGCGGGAGTCGCAGATACGCAGTATTTT.

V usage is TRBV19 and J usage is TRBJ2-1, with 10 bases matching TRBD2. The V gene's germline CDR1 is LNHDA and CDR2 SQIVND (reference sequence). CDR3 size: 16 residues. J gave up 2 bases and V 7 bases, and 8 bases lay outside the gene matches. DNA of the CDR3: TGTGCCAGTATTCCTAGCGGGAGTAAGGCCTACAATGAGCAGTTCTTC. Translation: CASIPSGSKAYNEQFF. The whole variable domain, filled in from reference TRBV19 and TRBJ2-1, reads DGGITQSPKYLFRKEGQNVTLSCEQNLNHDAMYWYRQDPGQGLRLIYYSQIVNDFQKGDIAEGYSVSREKKESFPLTVTSAQKNPTAFYLCASIPSGSKAYNEQFFGPGTRLTVL.

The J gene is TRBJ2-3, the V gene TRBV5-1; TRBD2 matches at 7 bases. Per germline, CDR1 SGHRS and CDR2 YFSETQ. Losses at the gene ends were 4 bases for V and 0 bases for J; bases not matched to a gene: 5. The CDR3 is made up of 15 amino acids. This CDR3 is CASSSSGPSTDTQYF. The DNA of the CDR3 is TGCGCCAGCAGCAGTAGCGGGCCCAGCACAGATACGCAGTATTTT.

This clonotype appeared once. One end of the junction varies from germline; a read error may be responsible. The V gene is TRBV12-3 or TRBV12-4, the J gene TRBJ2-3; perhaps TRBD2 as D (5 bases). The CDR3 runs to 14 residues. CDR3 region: CASSKGVGTDAQYF. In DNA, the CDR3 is TGTGCCAGCAGTAAGGGAGTGGGCACAGATGCGCAGTATTTT.

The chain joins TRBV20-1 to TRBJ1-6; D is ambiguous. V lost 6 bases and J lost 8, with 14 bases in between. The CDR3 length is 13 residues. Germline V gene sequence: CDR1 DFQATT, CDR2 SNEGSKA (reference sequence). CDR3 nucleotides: TGCAGTGCCCCCCCGGTAGATGATTCACCCCTCCACTTT. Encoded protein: CSAPPVDDSPLHF.

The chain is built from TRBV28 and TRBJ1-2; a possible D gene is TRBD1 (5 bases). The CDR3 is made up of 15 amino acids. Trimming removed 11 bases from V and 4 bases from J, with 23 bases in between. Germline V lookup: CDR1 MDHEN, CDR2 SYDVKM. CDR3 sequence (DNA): TGTGCCGCCACTCCCGGGACCCTATACGGCTATGGCTACACCTTC. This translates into CAATPGTLYGYGYTF.

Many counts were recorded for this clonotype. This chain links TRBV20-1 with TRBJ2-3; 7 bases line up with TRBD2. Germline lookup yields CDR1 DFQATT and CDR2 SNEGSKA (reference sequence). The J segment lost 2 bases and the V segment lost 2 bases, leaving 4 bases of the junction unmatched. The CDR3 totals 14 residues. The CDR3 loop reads CSARLAANTDTQYF. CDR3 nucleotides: TGCAGTGCTAGACTAGCGGCAAACACAGATACGCAGTATTTT.

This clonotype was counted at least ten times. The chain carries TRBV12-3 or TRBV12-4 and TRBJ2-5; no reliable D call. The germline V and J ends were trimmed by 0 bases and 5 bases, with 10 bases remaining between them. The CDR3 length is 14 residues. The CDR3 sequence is CASSLAGGHETQYF. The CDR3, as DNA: TGTGCCAGCAGTTTAGCAGGCGGCCACGAGACCCAGTACTTC.

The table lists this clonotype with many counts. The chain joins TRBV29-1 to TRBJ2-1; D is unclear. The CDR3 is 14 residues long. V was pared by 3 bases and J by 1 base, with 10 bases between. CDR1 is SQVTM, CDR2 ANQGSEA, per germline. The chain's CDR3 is CSVDRGGSYNEQFF. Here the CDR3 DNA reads TGCAGCGTTGATCGTGGCGGTTCCTACAATGAGCAGTTCTTC.

CDR3 amino acids: CASSEGPNAYEQYF. The DNA for the CDR3 is TGCGCCAGCAGCGAGGGACCGAATGCCTACGAGCAGTACTTC. The J gene is TRBJ2-7, the V gene TRBV5-1; D may be TRBD1 or TRBD2 (5 bases each). The germline gives CDR1 SGHRS, CDR2 YFSETQ. Deletions cut 4 bases from V and 2 bases from J, with 13 bases between. The CDR3 is 14 amino acids.

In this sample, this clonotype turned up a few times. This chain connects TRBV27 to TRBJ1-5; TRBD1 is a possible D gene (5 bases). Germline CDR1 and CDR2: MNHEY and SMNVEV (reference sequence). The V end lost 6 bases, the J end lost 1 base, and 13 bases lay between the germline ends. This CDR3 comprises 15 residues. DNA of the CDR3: TGTGCCAGCAGCAGGGTGGCAGCCAGCAATCAGCCCCAGCATTTT. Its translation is CASSRVAASNQPQHF.

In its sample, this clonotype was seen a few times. In DNA form, the CDR3 reads TGCGCCAGCAGCCAAAGAGTAGTTCGTCAAGTTTACGAGCAGTACTTC. It encodes CASSQRVVRQVYEQYF. V usage is TRBV4-1 and J usage is TRBJ2-5; D is ambiguous. Gene TRBJ2-7 matches the end of the DNA better, so the J call may be wrong. Germline CDR1 MGHRA, CDR2 YSYEKL. The CDR3 has 16 amino acids.

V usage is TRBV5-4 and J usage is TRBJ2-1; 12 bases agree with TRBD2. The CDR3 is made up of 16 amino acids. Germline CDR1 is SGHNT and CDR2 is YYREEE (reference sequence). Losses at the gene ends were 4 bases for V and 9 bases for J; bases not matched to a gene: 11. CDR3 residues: CASSNSGLAGRGEQFF. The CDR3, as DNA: TGTGCCAGCAGCAATTCAGGACTAGCGGGGAGGGGTGAGCAGTTCTTC.

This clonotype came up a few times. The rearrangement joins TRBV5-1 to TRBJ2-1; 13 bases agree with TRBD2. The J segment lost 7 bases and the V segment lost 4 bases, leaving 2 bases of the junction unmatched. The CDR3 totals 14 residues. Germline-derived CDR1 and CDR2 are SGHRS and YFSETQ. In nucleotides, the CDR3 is TGCGCCAGCAGCACGGGACTAGCGGGGAATGAGCAGTTCTTC. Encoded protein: CASSTGLAGNEQFF.

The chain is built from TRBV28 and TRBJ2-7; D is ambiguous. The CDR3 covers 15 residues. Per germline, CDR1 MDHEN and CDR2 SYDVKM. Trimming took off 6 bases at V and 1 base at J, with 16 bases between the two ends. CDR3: CASSPMAPGSYEQYF. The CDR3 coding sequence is TGTGCCAGCAGCCCGATGGCGCCCGGGTCCTACGAGCAGTACTTC.

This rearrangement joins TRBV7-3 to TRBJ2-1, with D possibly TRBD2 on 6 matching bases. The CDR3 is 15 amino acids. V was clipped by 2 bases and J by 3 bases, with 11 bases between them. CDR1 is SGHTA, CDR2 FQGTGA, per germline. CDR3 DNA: TGTGCCAGCAGCTTATCGCGGGGACGCTACAATGAGCAGTTCTTC. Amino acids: CASSLSRGRYNEQFF. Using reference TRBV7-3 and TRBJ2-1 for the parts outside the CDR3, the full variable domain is GAGVSQTPSNKVTEKGKYVELRCDPISGHTALYWYRQSLGQGPEFLIYFQGTGAADDSGLPNDRFFAVRPEGSVSTLKIQRTERGDSAVYLCASSLSRGRYNEQFFGPGTRLTVL.

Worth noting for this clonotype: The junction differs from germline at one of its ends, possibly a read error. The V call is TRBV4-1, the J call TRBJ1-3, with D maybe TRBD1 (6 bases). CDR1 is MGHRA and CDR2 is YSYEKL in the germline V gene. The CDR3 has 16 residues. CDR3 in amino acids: CASGQEGGWGGNTIYF. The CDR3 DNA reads TGCGCCAGCGGCCAAGAGGGGGGTTGGGGGGGAAACACCATATATTTT.